Listed here is a single T cell receptor (beta chain). Antigen: not known. These data come from a study of blood T cells in healthy people across ages. Whole-study findings and limits: Bulk PBMC profiling left naive and antigen-experienced comparisons inconclusive.

The trim removed 1 base at V and 4 bases at J, leaving 4 bases unmatched. The germline V gene encodes CDR1 SGHTA and CDR2 FQGNSA. CDR3 size: 15 residues. The study drew donors from healthy Caucasian individuals in Russia aged about 6 to 95. Researchers report isolating at least 6.5 million PBMCs per sample. Then a second PCR, running roughly 6 to 11 cycles, was carried out with a sample-barcoded 5' primer and a J-beta primer mix. Each cDNA molecule was tagged by a template-switch adaptor that had 12 random nucleotides. TCRdb passed the 5' RACE reads through MiXCR, listing each CDR3 protein once. Of approximately 800,000 distinct CDR3 sequences listed, around half are singletons.

The sequence came from an older man in good health. The gene calls are TRBV7-2 and TRBJ2-5, with 9 bases lining up with TRBD2. What was sequenced was blood. CDR3 DNA sequence: TGTGCCAGCAGCTTAGTTTCTAGCGGGGCAGAGACCCAGTACTTC. The encoded protein is CASSLVSSGAETQYF.